The 26 T cell receptor beta chains listed next were all sequenced from one sample in a study of cytomegalovirus exposure and HLA in healthy donors. In the PCR, 60 Vbeta and 13 Jbeta primers were used. Assay: immunoSEQ multiplex PCR; the TCRdb copy retains only in-frame clones and omits some. The table includes 130,000 or so clones, about 70% detected once. The sample taken for sequencing was PBMCs. Receptor source: a middle-aged woman in good health and CMV-seropositive.

CDR3 region: CSVDMTSQGNEQFF. Here the CDR3 DNA reads TGCAGCGTTGATATGACTAGCCAGGGGAATGAGCAGTTCTTC. The V call is TRBV29-1, the J call TRBJ2-1; the D gene is possibly TRBD2 (7 bases). The CDR3 loop spans 14 amino acids. Germline CDR1 reads SQVTM; CDR2 reads ANQGSEA. V was cut by 3 bases and J by 7 bases, with 16 bases left in between.

This chain uses TRBV15 with TRBJ2-2; 12 bases align to TRBD2. Germline lookup yields CDR1 LNHNV and CDR2 YYDKDF (reference sequence). V lost 3 bases and J lost 5; bases outside the gene matches: 1. This CDR3 contains 15 residues. The CDR3 region has the DNA TGTGCCACCAGCAGGGGACTAGCGGGTACCGGGGAGCTGTTTTTT. This translates into CATSRGLAGTGELFF.

V gene TRBV30 combines with J gene TRBJ1-6; D gene ambiguous. The germline V and J ends were trimmed by 4 bases and 6 bases, with 22 bases remaining between them. CDR3 size: 17 residues. Germline V CDR1 and CDR2: GTSNPN, SVGIG (reference sequence). The CDR3 nucleotides read TGTGCCTGGACCCGGCCAGGATGGGTAGTGGGTAATTCACCCCTCCACTTT. Translation gives CAWTRPGWVVGNSPLHF. Using reference TRBV30 and TRBJ1-6 for the parts outside the CDR3, the full variable domain is SQTIHQWPATLVQPVGSPLSLECTVEGTSNPNLYWYRQAAGRGLQLLFYSVGIGQISSEVPQNLSASRPQDRQFILSSKKLLLSDSGFYLCAWTRPGWVVGNSPLHFGNGTRLTVT.

The V and J genes are TRBV7-3 and TRBJ2-7; unclear D gene. Trimming took 6 bases from V and 6 from J, leaving 12 bases between them. CDR1 and CDR2 from the germline V gene are SGHTA and FQGTGA. The CDR3 runs 12 residues. CDR3 residues: CASSHSPGEQYF. The CDR3 DNA sequence: TGTGCCAGCAGTCACTCTCCGGGCGAGCAGTACTTC.

This clone was counted between two and nine times. The chain combines TRBV5-1 with TRBJ2-2; D is undetermined. V was clipped by 6 bases and J by 2 bases, with 5 bases between them. CDR1 SGHRS and CDR2 YFSETQ come from the germline V gene. The CDR3 sequence is 12 residues long. CDR3 region: CASNLNTGELFF. The CDR3 coding sequence is TGCGCCAGCAATTTAAACACCGGGGAGCTGTTTTTT.

The chain recombines TRBV5-1 with TRBJ2-5; 10 nucleotides agree with TRBD2. CDR1 is SGHRS, CDR2 YFSETQ, per germline. CDR3 length equals 16 residues. V dropped 4 bases and J dropped 4; count of bases not matched to a gene: 10. The CDR3 spells CASSKERGGVGETQYF. The CDR3 DNA follows: TGCGCCAGCAGCAAGGAGCGGGGGGGCGTCGGAGAGACCCAGTACTTC.

This chain joins TRBV10-3 and TRBJ2-6; unclear D gene. This CDR3 has 17 amino acids. Per germline, CDR1 ENHRY and CDR2 SYGVKD. The V and J ends lost 1 base and 0 bases respectively, with 10 bases between them. CDR3 region: CAISEWAGYSGANVLTF. DNA of the CDR3: TGTGCCATCAGTGAGTGGGCAGGTTACTCTGGGGCCAACGTCCTGACTTTC.

The J gene is TRBJ2-1, the V gene TRBV5-6, with D possibly being TRBD1 (6 bases). This CDR3 is built from 16 residues. V lost 4 bases to trimming and J lost 6 bases, with 20 bases between them. The germline V gene encodes CDR1 SGHDT and CDR2 YYEEEE. CDR3 sequence reads: CASSPPPDRKGNEQFF. In nucleotides, the CDR3 is TGTGCCAGCAGCCCACCCCCCGACAGGAAAGGCAATGAGCAGTTCTTC.

The chain recombines TRBV5-8 with TRBJ2-3; 7 bases match TRBD1. The V gene end was trimmed by 2 bases and the J gene end by 0 bases; junction bases not matched to a gene: 3. The CDR3 totals 15 residues. Germline CDR1 and CDR2: SGHTS and YDEGEE. The CDR3 DNA reads TGTGCCAGCAGCTTACAGGGGTATAGCACAGATACGCAGTATTTT. It codes for CASSLQGYSTDTQYF.

The genes are TRBV7-2 and TRBJ1-3; D is undetermined. The CDR3 consists of 14 residues. Germline V CDR1 and CDR2: SGHTA, FQGNSA. The V gene lost 6 bases and the J gene lost 3 bases, with 12 bases spanning the gap. In DNA, the CDR3 is TGTGCCAGCAGGCGAGAGGGCTTTGGAAACACCATATATTTT. This sequence encodes CASRREGFGNTIYF.

The V and J genes are TRBV7-2 and TRBJ2-6, with 7 nucleotides matching TRBD2. The CDR3 length is 19 residues. The J segment lost 0 bases and the V segment lost 5 bases, leaving 13 bases of the junction unmatched. Germline V gene lookup returns CDR1 SGHTA and CDR2 FQGNSA. This CDR3 is CASSGTLAGVNSGANVLTF. DNA of the CDR3: TGTGCCAGCAGCGGGACCTTGGCGGGGGTTAACTCTGGGGCCAACGTCCTGACTTTC.

The CDR3 spells CASSNPKTGGSYEQYF. CDR3 DNA sequence: TGTGCCAGCAGCAACCCAAAGACAGGGGGCTCCTACGAGCAGTACTTC. The rearrangement joins TRBV7-9 to TRBJ2-7, with 9 bases that match TRBD1. V trimming: 5 bases; J trimming: 0 bases; junction bases outside the gene matches: 8. The length of the CDR3 is 16 residues. Germline lookup yields CDR1 SEHNR and CDR2 FQNEAQ (reference sequence). The whole variable domain, remainder taken from reference TRBV7-9 and TRBJ2-7, is DTGVSQNPRHKITKRGQNVTFRCDPISEHNRLYWYRQTLGQGPEFLTYFQNEAQLEKSRLLSDRFSAERPKGSFSTLEIQRTEQGDSAMYLCASSNPKTGGSYEQYFGPGTRLTVT.

The J gene is TRBJ1-2, the V gene TRBV28, with a tentative D call TRBD1 (5 bases). V lost 5 bases and J lost 3, with 16 bases in between. The CDR3 runs 15 residues. Per the germline V gene, CDR1 is MDHEN and CDR2 is SYDVKM. The CDR3: CASSEAGREDYGYTF. In DNA form, the CDR3 reads TGTGCCAGCAGTGAAGCGGGACGGGAAGACTATGGCTACACCTTC.

This chain uses TRBV7-7 with TRBJ2-7, with a weak D call TRBD1 (6 bases). The CDR3 is 15 residues long. The germline V and J ends were trimmed by 1 base and 0 bases, with 10 bases remaining between them. The germline gives CDR1 SSHAT, CDR2 FNYEAQ (reference sequence). CDR3 in amino acids: CASSLGTGSSYEQYF. The CDR3 DNA reads TGTGCCAGCAGCTTAGGCACAGGGAGCTCCTACGAGCAGTACTTC. Complete variable domain (other parts from reference TRBV7-7 and TRBJ2-7): GAGVSQSPRYKVTKRGQDVTLRCDPISSHATLYWYQQALGQGPEFLTYFNYEAQPDKSGLPSDRFSAERPEGSISTLTIQRTEQRDSAMYRCASSLGTGSSYEQYFGPGTRLTVT.

The sample holds one count of this clone. The rearrangement uses TRBV27 and TRBJ2-2, with 7 bases fitting TRBD1. Germline V lookup: CDR1 MNHEY, CDR2 SMNVEV (reference sequence). CDR3 length equals 16 residues. Trimming took 5 bases from V and 5 from J; bases not matched to a gene: 11. The CDR3 loop is CASSTRTGVITGELFF. The CDR3 DNA is TGTGCCAGCAGTACGAGGACAGGCGTTATTACCGGGGAGCTGTTTTTT.

This chain connects TRBV9 to TRBJ2-2, with D maybe TRBD2 (6 bases). Germline-derived CDR1 and CDR2 are SGDLS and YYNGEE. The CDR3 extends over 16 amino acids. V lost 7 bases and J 7 bases, leaving 23 bases between the germline ends. CDR3 nucleotide sequence: TGTGCCAGCGGATCTAAGACTCTAGCGTCGGGCGGGGAGCTGTTTTTT. Encoded protein: CASGSKTLASGGELFF.

The J gene is TRBJ2-5, the V gene TRBV7-2, with 9 positions matching TRBD2. The germline CDR1 and CDR2 sequences are SGHTA and FQGNSA. The J segment lost 11 bases and the V segment lost 2 bases, leaving 18 bases of the junction unmatched. CDR3 length equals 17 residues. The DNA of the CDR3 is TGTGCCAGCAGCTTAACATCCCCAGCGGGGGGTCTGGAAGAGCAGTACTTC. It encodes CASSLTSPAGGLEEQYF.

The V call is TRBV27, the J call TRBJ2-2; TRBD2 matches at 7 bases. Unmatched junction bases numbered 18, after V lost 7 bases and J lost 1 base. Per germline, CDR1 MNHEY and CDR2 SMNVEV (reference sequence). This CDR3 is 19 amino acids long. Here the CDR3 reads CASNSAGGEAGRNTGELFF. The CDR3 DNA reads TGTGCCAGCAATTCGGCTGGTGGGGAAGCGGGAAGGAACACCGGGGAGCTGTTTTTT.

The chain links TRBV6-4 to TRBJ1-1; D gene unclear. The length of the CDR3 is 13 residues. Germline V gene lookup returns CDR1 MRHNA and CDR2 SNTAGT. Between the trimmed V and J ends, which lost 6 bases and 0 bases, there was a span of 8 bases. The CDR3, as DNA: TGTGCCAGCAGACAACAGTTGAACACTGAAGCTTTCTTT. Its translation is CASRQQLNTEAFF.

The chain carries TRBV27 and TRBJ2-1, with 15 bases lining up with TRBD2. CDR3 size: 16 residues. Germline lookup yields CDR1 MNHEY and CDR2 SMNVEV (reference sequence). J lost 6 bases, V lost 2 bases, and 2 bases had no gene match. The CDR3 sequence: CASSLRTSGGANEQFF. The CDR3 coding sequence is TGTGCCAGCAGTTTAAGGACTAGCGGGGGGGCCAATGAGCAGTTCTTC.

The chain carries TRBV6-5 and TRBJ2-7, with 7 bases lining up with TRBD2. The CDR3 is made up of 13 amino acids. Germline V gene sequence: CDR1 MNHEY, CDR2 SVGAGI. The J segment lost 0 bases and the V segment lost 4 bases, leaving 0 bases of the junction unmatched. CDR3 residues: CASSSGGSYEQYF. The CDR3 DNA is TGTGCCAGCAGTTCGGGGGGCTCCTACGAGCAGTACTTC.

This clone was seen a handful of times. The chain has TRBV19 and TRBJ2-5, with TRBD2 identical over 14 bases. V was pared by 4 bases and J by 5 bases, with 6 bases of the junction left unmatched. The germline V gene encodes CDR1 LNHDA and CDR2 SQIVND (reference sequence). The CDR3 sequence is 16 residues long. The CDR3 here is CASSKGTSGSLETQYF. The CDR3 region has the DNA TGTGCCAGTAGTAAAGGGACTAGCGGGAGTCTGGAGACCCAGTACTTC.

The CDR3 here is CASSLRGDRVNSPLHF. The CDR3, as DNA: TGTGCCAGCAGCTTAAGGGGGGACAGGGTAAATTCACCCCTCCACTTT. This rearrangement joins TRBV7-2 to TRBJ1-6; TRBD1 matches at 9 bases. After removal of 2 bases from V and 7 bases from J, the junction contained 6 bases not matched to a gene. CDR1 SGHTA and CDR2 FQGNSA come from the germline V gene. The length of the CDR3 is 16 residues.

V gene TRBV5-6 combines with J gene TRBJ1-1; the D gene is possibly TRBD1 (6 bases). The CDR3 spans 18 residues. Germline CDR1 SGHDT, CDR2 YYEEEE. Trimming removed 4 bases at V and 6 bases at J, with 28 bases between. CDR3 DNA sequence: TGTGCCAGCAGCCTGTCTTTAGGGGGGGCAAGACTCCCTCCTGAAGCTTTCTTT. It codes for CASSLSLGGARLPPEAFF.

This chain links TRBV4-1 with TRBJ2-1, with TRBD2 matching 8 bases. The length of the CDR3 is 16 residues. Germline V CDR1 and CDR2: MGHRA, YSYEKL. V lost 0 bases and J lost 7; bases outside the gene matches: 8. The CDR3 spells CASSQDPGGALNEQFF. CDR3 DNA sequence: TGCGCCAGCAGCCAAGATCCCGGGGGGGCTTTAAATGAGCAGTTCTTC.

The chain has TRBV28 and TRBJ2-1; maybe TRBD2 (5 bases). Trimming took off 8 bases at V and 7 bases at J, with 24 bases between the two ends. CDR1 MDHEN and CDR2 SYDVKM come from the germline V gene. CDR3 length equals 16 residues. CDR3 coding DNA: TGTGCCAGCGACCCCTCGTTGCGGCCCCGAGGGAATGAGCAGTTCTTC. Translated: CASDPSLRPRGNEQFF.